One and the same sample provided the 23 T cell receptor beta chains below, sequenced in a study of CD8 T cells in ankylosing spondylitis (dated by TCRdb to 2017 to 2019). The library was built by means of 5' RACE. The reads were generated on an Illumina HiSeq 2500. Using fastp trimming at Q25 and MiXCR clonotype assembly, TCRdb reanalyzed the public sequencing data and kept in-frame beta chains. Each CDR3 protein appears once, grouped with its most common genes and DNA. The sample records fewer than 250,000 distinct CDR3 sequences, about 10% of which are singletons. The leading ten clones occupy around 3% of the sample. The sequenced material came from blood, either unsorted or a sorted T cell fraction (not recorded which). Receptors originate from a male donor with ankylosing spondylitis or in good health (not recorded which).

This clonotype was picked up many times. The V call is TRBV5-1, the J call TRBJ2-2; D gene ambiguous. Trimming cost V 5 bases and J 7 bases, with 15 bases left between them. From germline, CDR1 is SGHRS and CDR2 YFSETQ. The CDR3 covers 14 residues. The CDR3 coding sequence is TGCGCCAGCAGGATTGCAGATGTGGGCGGGGAGCTGTTTTTT. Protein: CASRIADVGGELFF.

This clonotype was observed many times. The CDR3 protein is CSARVSGLTYEQYF. The CDR3 DNA sequence: TGCAGTGCTAGGGTTAGCGGGCTAACCTACGAGCAGTACTTC. This chain joins TRBV20-1 and TRBJ2-7, with 7 bases matching TRBD2. This CDR3 has 14 residues. The germline V gene encodes CDR1 DFQATT and CDR2 SNEGSKA (reference sequence). V lost 3 bases, J lost 2 bases, and 7 bases stayed unmatched.

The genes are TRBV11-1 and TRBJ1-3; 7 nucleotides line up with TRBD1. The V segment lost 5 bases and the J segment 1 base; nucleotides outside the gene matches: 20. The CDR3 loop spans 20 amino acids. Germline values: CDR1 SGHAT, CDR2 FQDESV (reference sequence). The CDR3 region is CASSPQPGQGVFLSGNTIYF. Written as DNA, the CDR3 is TGTGCCAGCAGCCCCCAACCGGGGCAGGGGGTCTTTCTTTCTGGAAACACCATATATTTT. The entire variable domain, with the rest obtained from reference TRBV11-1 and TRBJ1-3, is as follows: EAEVAQSPRYKITEKSQAVAFWCDPISGHATLYWYRQILGQGPELLVQFQDESVVDDSQLPKDRFSAERLKGVDSTLKIQPAELGDSAMYLCASSPQPGQGVFLSGNTIYFGEGSWLTVV.

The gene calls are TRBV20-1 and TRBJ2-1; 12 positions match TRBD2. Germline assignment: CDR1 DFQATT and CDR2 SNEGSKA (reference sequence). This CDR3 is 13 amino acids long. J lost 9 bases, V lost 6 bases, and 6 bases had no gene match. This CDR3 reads CSATGLAGFEQFF. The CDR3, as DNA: TGCAGTGCAACGGGACTAGCGGGCTTTGAGCAGTTCTTC.

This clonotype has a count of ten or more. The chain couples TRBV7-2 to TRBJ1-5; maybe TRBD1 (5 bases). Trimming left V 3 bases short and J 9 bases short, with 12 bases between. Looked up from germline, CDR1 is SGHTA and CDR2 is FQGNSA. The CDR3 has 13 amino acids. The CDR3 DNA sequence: TGTGCCAGCAGCTTTGGGGGAGACTCGCCCCAGCATTTT. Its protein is CASSFGGDSPQHF. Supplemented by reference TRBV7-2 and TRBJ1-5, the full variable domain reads GAGVSQSPSNKVTEKGKDVELRCDPISGHTALYWYRQSLGQGLEFLIYFQGNSAPDKSGLPSDRFSAERTGGSVSTLTIQRTQQEDSAVYLCASSFGGDSPQHFGDGTRLSIL.

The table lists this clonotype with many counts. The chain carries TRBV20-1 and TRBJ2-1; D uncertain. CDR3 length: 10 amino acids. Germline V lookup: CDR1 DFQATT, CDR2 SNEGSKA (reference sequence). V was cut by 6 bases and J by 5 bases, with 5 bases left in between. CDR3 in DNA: TGCAGTGCCGCTAACAATGAGCAGTTCTTC. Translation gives CSAANNEQFF.

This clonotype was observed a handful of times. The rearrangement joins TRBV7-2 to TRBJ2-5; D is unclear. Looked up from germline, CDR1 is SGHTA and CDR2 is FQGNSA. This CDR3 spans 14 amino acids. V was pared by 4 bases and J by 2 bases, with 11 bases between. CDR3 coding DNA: TGTGCCAGCAGCTCCGCCCTGCATCAAGAGACCCAGTACTTC. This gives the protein CASSSALHQETQYF.

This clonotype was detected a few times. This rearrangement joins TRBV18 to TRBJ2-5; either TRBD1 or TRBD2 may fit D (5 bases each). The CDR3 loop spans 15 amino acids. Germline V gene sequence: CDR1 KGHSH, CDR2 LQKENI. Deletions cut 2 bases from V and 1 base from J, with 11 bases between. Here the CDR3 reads CASSPSVGTQETQYF. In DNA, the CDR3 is TGTGCCAGCTCACCAAGTGTCGGGACCCAAGAGACCCAGTACTTC. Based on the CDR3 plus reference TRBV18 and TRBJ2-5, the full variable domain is NAGVMQNPRHLVRRRGQEARLRCSPMKGHSHVYWYRQLPEEGLKFMVYLQKENIIDESGMPKERFSAEFPKEGPSILRIQQVVRGDSAAYFCASSPSVGTQETQYFGPGTRLLVL.

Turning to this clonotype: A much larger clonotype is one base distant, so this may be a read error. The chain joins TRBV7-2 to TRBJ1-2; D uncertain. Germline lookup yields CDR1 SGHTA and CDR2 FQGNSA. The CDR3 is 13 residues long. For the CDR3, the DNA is TGTGCCAGCAACTTAGGACGGACCTATGGCTACACCTTC. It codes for CASNLGRTYGYTF.

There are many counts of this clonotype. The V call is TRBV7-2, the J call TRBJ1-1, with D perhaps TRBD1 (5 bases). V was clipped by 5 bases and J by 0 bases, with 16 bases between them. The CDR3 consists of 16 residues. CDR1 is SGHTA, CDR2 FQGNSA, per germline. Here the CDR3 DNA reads TGTGCCAGCAGCCAGGGACCAATTCAGTTGAACACTGAAGCTTTCTTT. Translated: CASSQGPIQLNTEAFF.

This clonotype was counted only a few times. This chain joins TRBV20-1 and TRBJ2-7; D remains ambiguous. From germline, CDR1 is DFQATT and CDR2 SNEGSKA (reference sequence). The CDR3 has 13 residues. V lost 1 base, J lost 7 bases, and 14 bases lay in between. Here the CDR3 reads CSARAGEWDEQYF. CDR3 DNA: TGCAGTGCTAGAGCCGGCGAGTGGGATGAGCAGTACTTC.

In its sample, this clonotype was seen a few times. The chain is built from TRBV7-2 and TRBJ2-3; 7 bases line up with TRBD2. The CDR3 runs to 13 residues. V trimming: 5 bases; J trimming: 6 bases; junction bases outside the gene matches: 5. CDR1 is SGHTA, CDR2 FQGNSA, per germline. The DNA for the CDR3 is TGTGCCAGCAGCCCCCAAGCGGGGGATACGCAGTATTTT. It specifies CASSPQAGDTQYF.

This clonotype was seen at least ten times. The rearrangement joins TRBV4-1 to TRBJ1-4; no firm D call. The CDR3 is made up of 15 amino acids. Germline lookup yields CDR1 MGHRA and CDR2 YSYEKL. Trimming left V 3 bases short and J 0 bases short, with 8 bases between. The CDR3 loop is CASSQRGATNEKLFF. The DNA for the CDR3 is TGCGCCAGCAGCCAGCGGGGAGCAACTAATGAAAAACTGTTTTTT.

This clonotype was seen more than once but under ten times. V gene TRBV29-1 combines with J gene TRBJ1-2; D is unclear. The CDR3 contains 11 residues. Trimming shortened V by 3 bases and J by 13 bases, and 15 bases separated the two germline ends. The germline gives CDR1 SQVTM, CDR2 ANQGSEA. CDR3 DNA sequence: TGCAGCGTTGACAGGTCCGGAGTGCGCACCTTC. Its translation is CSVDRSGVRTF.

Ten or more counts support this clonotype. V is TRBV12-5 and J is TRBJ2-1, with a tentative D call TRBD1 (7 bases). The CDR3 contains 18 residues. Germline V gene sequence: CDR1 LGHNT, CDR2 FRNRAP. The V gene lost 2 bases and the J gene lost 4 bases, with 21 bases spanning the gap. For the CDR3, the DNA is TGTGCTAGTGGTTTGCCTCCAGGGGGGCGGGCCTTATACAATGAGCAGTTCTTC. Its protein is CASGLPPGGRALYNEQFF.

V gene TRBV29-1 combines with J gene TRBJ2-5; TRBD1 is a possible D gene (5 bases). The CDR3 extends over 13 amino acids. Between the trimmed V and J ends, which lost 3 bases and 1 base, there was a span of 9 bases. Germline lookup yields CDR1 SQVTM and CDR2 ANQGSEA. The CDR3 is CSVEQGGQETQYF. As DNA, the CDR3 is TGCAGCGTTGAGCAGGGCGGCCAAGAGACCCAGTACTTC.

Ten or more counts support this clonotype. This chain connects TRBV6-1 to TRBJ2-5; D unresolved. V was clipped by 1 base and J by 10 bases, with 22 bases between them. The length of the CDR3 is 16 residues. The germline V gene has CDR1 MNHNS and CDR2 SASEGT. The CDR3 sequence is CASSEGSHTMLGRQYF. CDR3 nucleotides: TGTGCCAGCAGTGAAGGATCCCACACGATGCTCGGGCGCCAGTACTTC.

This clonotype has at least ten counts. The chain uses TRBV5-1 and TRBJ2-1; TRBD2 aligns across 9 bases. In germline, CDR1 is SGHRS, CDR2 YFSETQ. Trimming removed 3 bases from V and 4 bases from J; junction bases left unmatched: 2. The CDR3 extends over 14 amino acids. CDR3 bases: TGCGCCAGCAGCTCGACTAGCGGATACAATGAGCAGTTCTTC. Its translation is CASSSTSGYNEQFF.

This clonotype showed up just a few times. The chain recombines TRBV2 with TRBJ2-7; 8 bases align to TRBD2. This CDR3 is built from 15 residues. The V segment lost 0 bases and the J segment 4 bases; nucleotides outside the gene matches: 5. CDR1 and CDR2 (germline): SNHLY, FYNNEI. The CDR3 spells CASSEAPLAVYEQYF. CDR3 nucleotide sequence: TGTGCCAGCAGTGAAGCGCCACTAGCGGTATACGAGCAGTACTTC.

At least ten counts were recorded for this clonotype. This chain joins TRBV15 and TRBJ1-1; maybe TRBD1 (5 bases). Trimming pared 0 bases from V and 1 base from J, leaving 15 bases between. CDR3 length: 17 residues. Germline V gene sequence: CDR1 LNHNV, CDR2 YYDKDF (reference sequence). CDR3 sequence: CATSREGRATPNTEAFF. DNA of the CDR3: TGTGCCACCAGCAGAGAGGGGCGGGCCACCCCGAACACTGAAGCTTTCTTT.

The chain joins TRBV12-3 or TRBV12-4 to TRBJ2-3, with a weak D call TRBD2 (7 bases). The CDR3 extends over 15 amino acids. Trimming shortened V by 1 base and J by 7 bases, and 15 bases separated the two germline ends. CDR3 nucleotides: TGTGCCAGCAGTTTAGGGGGAGGGGGAGGTAATACGCAGTATTTT. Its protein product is CASSLGGGGGNTQYF.

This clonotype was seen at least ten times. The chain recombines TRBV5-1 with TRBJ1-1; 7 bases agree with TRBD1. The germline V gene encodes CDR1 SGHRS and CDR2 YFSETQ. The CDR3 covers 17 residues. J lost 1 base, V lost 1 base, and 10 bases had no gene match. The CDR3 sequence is CASSLNRDRYQNTEAFF. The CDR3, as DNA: TGCGCCAGCAGCTTGAACCGGGACAGATACCAGAACACTGAAGCTTTCTTT. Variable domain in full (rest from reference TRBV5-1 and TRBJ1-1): KAGVTQTPRYLIKTRGQQVTLSCSPISGHRSVSWYQQTPGQGLQFLFEYFSETQRNKGNFPGRFSGRQFSNSRSEMNVSTLELGDSALYLCASSLNRDRYQNTEAFFGQGTRLTVV.

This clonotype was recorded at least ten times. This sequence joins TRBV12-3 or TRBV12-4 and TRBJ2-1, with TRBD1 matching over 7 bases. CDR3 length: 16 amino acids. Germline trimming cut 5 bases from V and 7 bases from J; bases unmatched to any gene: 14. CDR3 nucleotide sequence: TGTGCCAGCAGTCTCCCCGGGACAGTCGCCTCAAATGAGCAGTTCTTC. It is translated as CASSLPGTVASNEQFF.